Listed below are T cell receptor beta chains from one sample, sequenced in a study of T cell changes during pregnancy in multiple sclerosis. Assay: immunoSEQ multiplex PCR; the TCRdb copy retains only in-frame clones and omits some. The data contain roughly 44,000 clones, around nine tenths of them seen just once; the ten biggest clones take up roughly 5.5%. The material was CD8+ T cells from peripheral blood mononuclear cells, obtained after pregnancy. These receptors were taken from a female donor in good health, enrolled as a control in a pregnancy study. Each CDR3 is given with its conserved first and last residue. Each record gives: J gene, clone size, D gene, V gene, CDR3 protein, CDR3 DNA. A D gene is named only where the DNA matches it firmly. Clone sizes are given selectively: once, few, many, or a class where the clone is expanded.

>TRBJ2-2|-|-|TRBV4-3
CASSQSTGWTGELFF
TGCGCCAGCAGCCAATCGACAGGCTGGACCGGGGAGCTGTTTTTT
>TRBJ2-3|-|TRBD2|TRBV4-3
CASSQDQAGGGTDTQYF
TGCGCCAGCAGCCAAGATCAGGCGGGGGGGGGCACAGATACGCAGTATTTT
>TRBJ2-7|-|TRBD1|TRBV6-4
CASSSWTGGYPAYEQYF
TGTGCCAGCAGTTCCTGGACAGGGGGCTACCCGGCCTACGAGCAGTACTTC
>TRBJ2-7|few|-|TRBV7-9
CASSSLSYEQYF
TGTGCCAGCAGCTCTCTCTCCTACGAGCAGTACTTC
>TRBJ2-1|-|-|TRBV13
CASSLDYEQFF
TGTGCCAGCAGCTTAGACTATGAGCAGTTCTTC
>TRBJ1-3|-|-|TRBV2
CASSGGPGNTIYF
TGTGCCAGCAGCGGGGGACCTGGAAACACCATATATTTT
>TRBJ2-3|-|TRBD1|TRBV4-3
CASSQDVGQGADTQYF
TGCGCCAGCAGCCAAGATGTGGGACAGGGGGCAGATACGCAGTATTTT
>TRBJ2-2|-|TRBD2|TRBV10-3
CAISESGAGGPTGELFF
TGTGCCATCAGTGAGTCGGGAGCGGGGGGTCCCACCGGGGAGCTGTTTTTT
>TRBJ2-1|-|TRBD2|TRBV28
CASAFGAGGLSSYNEQFF
TGTGCCAGCGCCTTCGGGGCGGGGGGCCTTAGCTCCTACAATGAGCAGTTCTTC
>TRBJ2-1|-|-|TRBV28
CASSLEMYNEQFF
TGTGCCAGCAGCCTAGAAATGTACAATGAGCAGTTCTTC
>TRBJ2-5|-|TRBD1|TRBV6-1
CASSDIGDRPGETQYF
TGTGCCAGCAGTGATATTGGGGACAGGCCCGGAGAGACCCAGTACTTC
>TRBJ1-1|-|-|TRBV29-1
CSVEDGQNTEAFF
TGCAGCGTTGAAGATGGGCAGAACACTGAAGCTTTCTTT
>TRBJ2-7|few|-|TRBV9
CASSVGFGSGSYEQYF
TGTGCCAGCAGCGTAGGTTTCGGCTCGGGCTCCTACGAGCAGTACTTC
>TRBJ2-7|-|TRBD1|TRBV7-9
CASSLAGTGSSYEQYF
TGTGCCAGCAGCTTAGCTGGGACAGGGAGCTCCTACGAGCAGTACTTC
>TRBJ1-2|-|-|TRBV29-1
CSVDSLTGLF
TGCAGCGTTGACTCCCTGACAGGCCTATTC
>TRBJ2-1|-|TRBD2|TRBV14
CASSQGLANEQFF
TGTGCCAGCAGCCAAGGACTAGCTAATGAGCAGTTCTTC
>TRBJ2-7|-|-|TRBV27
CASKLGSSYEQYF
TGTGCCAGCAAGTTGGGGAGCTCCTACGAGCAGTACTTC